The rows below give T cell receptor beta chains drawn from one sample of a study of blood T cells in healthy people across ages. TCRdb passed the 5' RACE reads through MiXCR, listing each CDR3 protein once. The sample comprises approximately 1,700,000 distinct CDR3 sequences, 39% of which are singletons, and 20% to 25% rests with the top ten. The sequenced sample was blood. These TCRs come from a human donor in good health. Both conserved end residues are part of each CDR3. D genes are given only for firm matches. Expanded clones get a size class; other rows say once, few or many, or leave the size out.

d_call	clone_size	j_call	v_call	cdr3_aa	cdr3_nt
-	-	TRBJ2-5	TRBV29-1	CGVVGNQETQYF	TGCGGCGTTGTAGGGAACCAAGAGACCCAGTACTTC
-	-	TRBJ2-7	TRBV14	CASSRITGYF	TGTGCCAGCAGCCGAATTACGGGGTACTTC
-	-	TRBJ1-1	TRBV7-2	CTSSFISGVGEAFF	TGTACCAGCAGCTTTATATCAGGGGTAGGGGAAGCTTTCTTT
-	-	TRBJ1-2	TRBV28	CASGVWTYGYTF	TGTGCCAGCGGCGTTTGGACCTATGGCTACACCTTC
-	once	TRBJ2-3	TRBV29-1	CSPYGGAGTDTQYF	TGCAGCCCCTATGGGGGGGCCGGTACAGATACGCAGTATTTT
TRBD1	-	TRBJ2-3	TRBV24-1	CATSDSGQGTPDTQYF	TGTGCCACCAGTGATTCGGGACAGGGGACGCCAGATACGCAGTATTTT
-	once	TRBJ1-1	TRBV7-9	CAGSLEAGFNTEAFF	TGTGCCGGCAGCTTAGAGGCAGGGTTTAACACTGAAGCTTTCTTT
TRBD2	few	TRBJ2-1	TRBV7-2	CASSSRTSGGGRNEQFF	TGTGCCAGCAGCTCTAGGACTAGCGGGGGGGGGCGCAATGAGCAGTTCTTC
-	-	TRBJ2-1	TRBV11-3	CASSLWRNEQFF	TGTGCCAGCAGCTTATGGAGGAATGAGCAGTTCTTC
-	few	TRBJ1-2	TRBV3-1	CASSQAAVQPYGYTF	TGTGCCAGCAGCCAAGCCGCCGTGCAGCCCTATGGCTACACCTTC
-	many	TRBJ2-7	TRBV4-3	CASSQGAGVNEQYF	TGCGCCAGCAGCCAGGGAGCAGGGGTCAACGAGCAGTACTTC
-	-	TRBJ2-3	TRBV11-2	CASSQRGGASPTDTQYF	TGTGCCAGCAGCCAGAGGGGGGGCGCCTCACCCACAGATACGCAGTATTTT
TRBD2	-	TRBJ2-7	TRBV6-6	CASSPGGAFSEQYF	TGTGCCAGCAGTCCGGGGGGGGCTTTTTCCGAGCAGTACTTC
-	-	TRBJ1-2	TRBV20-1	CSLPGYDGYTF	TGCAGCTTACCAGGGTATGATGGCTACACCTTC
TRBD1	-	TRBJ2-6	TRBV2	CASRGQSDSGANVLTF	TGTGCCAGCAGGGGACAGAGCGACTCTGGGGCCAACGTCCTGACTTTC
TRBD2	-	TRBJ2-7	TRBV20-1	CSALQRTSGGIEQYF	TGCAGTGCCTTACAAAGGACTAGCGGGGGGATCGAGCAGTACTTC
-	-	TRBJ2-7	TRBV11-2	CASSLDQDSSYNEQYF	TGTGCCAGCAGCTTAGACCAAGATAGCTCCTACAATGAGCAGTACTTC
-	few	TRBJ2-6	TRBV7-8	CASSWPSGGSGANVLTF	TGTGCCAGCAGCTGGCCTTCAGGAGGATCTGGGGCCAACGTCCTGACTTTC
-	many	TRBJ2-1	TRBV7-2	CASSFSHNEQFF	TGTGCCAGCAGCTTCAGTCACAATGAGCAGTTCTTC
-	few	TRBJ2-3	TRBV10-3	CAISESTAGRTDTQYF	TGTGCCATCAGTGAGTCAACGGCGGGTAGAACAGATACGCAGTATTTT
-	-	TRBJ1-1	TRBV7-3	CTSSPLSGANTEAFF	TGTACCAGCAGCCCTCTTTCGGGGGCCAACACTGAAGCTTTCTTT
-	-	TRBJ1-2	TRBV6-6	CASRDIWDVGLYGYTF	TGTGCCAGCAGAGACATATGGGACGTCGGCTTATATGGCTACACCTTC
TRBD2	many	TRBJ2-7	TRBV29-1	CSATGLGVDEQYF	TGCAGCGCCACGGGACTAGGCGTGGACGAGCAGTACTTC
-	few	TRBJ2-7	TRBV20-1	CSARHPGVYEQYF	TGCAGTGCTAGACACCCTGGCGTCTACGAGCAGTACTTC
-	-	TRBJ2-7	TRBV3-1	CASSQDTGTTPYEQYF	TGTGCCAGCAGCCAAGATACCGGGACAACCCCCTACGAGCAGTACTTC
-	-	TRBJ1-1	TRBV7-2	CASSLGDISNTEAFF	TGTGCCAGCAGCTTAGGGGACATATCGAACACTGAAGCTTTCTTT
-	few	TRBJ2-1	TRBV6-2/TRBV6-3	CASTTYNEQFF	TGTGCCAGCACAACCTACAATGAGCAGTTCTTC
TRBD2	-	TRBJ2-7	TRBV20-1	CSATLTSGNYEQYF	TGCAGTGCTACATTGACTAGCGGGAACTACGAGCAGTACTTC
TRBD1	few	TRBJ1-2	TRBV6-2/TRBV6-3	CASSYAEGAILSAYGYTF	TGTGCCAGCAGTTACGCGGAGGGGGCCATCCTCTCCGCTTATGGCTACACCTTC
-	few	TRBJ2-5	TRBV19	CASSIGEEGETQYF	TGTGCCAGTAGTATTGGAGAGGAAGGGGAGACCCAGTACTTC
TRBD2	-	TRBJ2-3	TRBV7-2	CASSSRLAGVTTDTQYF	TGTGCCAGCAGCTCCCGACTAGCGGGGGTTACTACAGATACGCAGTATTTT
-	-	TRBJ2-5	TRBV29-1	CSVGAPQETQYF	TGCAGCGTTGGGGCACCTCAAGAGACCCAGTACTTC
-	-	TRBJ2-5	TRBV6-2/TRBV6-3	CASSYSSRGEQYF	TGTGCCAGCAGTTACTCGAGTCGTGGGGAGCAGTACTTC
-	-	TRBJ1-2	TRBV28	CTSRLGPGRSYGYTF	TGTACCAGCAGACTGGGACCGGGTAGGTCCTATGGCTACACCTTC
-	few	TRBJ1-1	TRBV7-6	CASSFGGATEAFF	TGTGCCAGCAGCTTTGGGGGGGCCACTGAAGCTTTCTTT
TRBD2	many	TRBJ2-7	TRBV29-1	CSVEISGVEQYF	TGCAGCGTCGAAATTAGCGGGGTCGAGCAGTACTTC
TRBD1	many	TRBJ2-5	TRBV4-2	CASSQPDIPTGAPQETQYF	TGTGCCAGCAGCCAACCCGACATCCCGACAGGGGCTCCCCAAGAGACCCAGTACTTC
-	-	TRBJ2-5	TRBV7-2	CASSLVVPGETQYF	TGTGCCAGCAGCTTAGTCGTCCCTGGGGAGACCCAGTACTTC
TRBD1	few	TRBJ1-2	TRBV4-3	CASSRDRRYYGYTF	TGCGCCAGCAGCCGGGACAGGAGATACTATGGCTACACCTTC
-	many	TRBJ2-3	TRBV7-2	CASSLGGTDTQYF	TGTGCCAGCAGCTTAGGGGGCACAGATACGCAGTATTTT
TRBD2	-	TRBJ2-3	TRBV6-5	CASKNGLATDTQYF	TGTGCCAGCAAAAATGGACTAGCGACAGATACGCAGTATTTT
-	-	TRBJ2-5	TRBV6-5	CASSYSKLAETQYF	TGTGCCAGCAGTTACTCGAAACTAGCTGAGACCCAGTACTTC
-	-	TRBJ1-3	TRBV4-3	CASSQDGAGQYSGNTIYF	TGCGCCAGCAGCCAAGATGGGGCCGGACAGTACTCTGGAAACACCATATATTTT
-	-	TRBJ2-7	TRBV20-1	CSASFGGLSEQYF	TGCAGTGCTAGTTTTGGGGGGCTCTCCGAGCAGTACTTC
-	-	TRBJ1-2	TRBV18	CASSQTAGVDGYTF	TGTGCCAGCTCACAAACCGCGGGGGTCGATGGCTACACCTTC
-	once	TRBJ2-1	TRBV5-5	CASSFMYGSSYNEQFF	TGTGCCAGCAGCTTTATGTACGGGAGCTCCTACAATGAGCAGTTCTTC
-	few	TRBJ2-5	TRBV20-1	CSARGWETQYF	TGCAGTGCCCGGGGATGGGAGACCCAGTACTTC
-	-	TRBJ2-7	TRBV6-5	CASRKEGISSYEQYF	TGTGCCAGCAGAAAGGAGGGGATTTCCTCCTACGAGCAGTACTTC
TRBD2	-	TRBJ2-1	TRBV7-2	CASSPAGRARNEQFF	TGTGCCAGCAGCCCGGCTGGGAGGGCCCGGAATGAGCAGTTCTTC
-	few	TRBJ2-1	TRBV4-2	CASSQVVGPSSYNEQFF	TGTGCCAGCAGCCAAGTAGTAGGACCAAGCTCCTACAATGAGCAGTTCTTC